This T cell receptor beta chain appears in the sequencing data of a study of shared T cell receptors in the human thymus. Only in-frame clones appear in the TCRdb table, and some are missing; sequencing was by immunoSEQ multiplex PCR. The data contain 500,000 to 850,000 clones, roughly 86% of them singletons. The CDR3 consists of 13 residues. The germline gives CDR1 GTSNPN, CDR2 SVGIG (reference sequence). Trimming pared 5 bases from V and 5 bases from J, leaving 10 bases between. This sample was shared with a second study, whose subject was human thymus T cells. This second report adds: Resected material from corrective heart surgery provided the thymus tissue analysed. Gene usage for V and J segments appeared biased in thymic and blood repertoires. A high degree of thymic repertoire overlap among unrelated individuals was reported in related research.

The rearrangement uses TRBV30 and TRBJ1-6, with a weak D call TRBD1 (6 bases). Sequences were obtained from thymocytes. This sequence originates from a boy under three years old with a congenital heart defect. CDR3 sequence reads: CAWATGNNSPLHF. CDR3 nucleotides: TGTGCCTGGGCCACAGGGAATAATTCACCCCTCCACTTT.